Shown below are 7 T cell receptor beta chains from a single sample sequenced in a study of cytotoxic CD8 clonotypes in ibrutinib-treated CLL. Method: immunoSEQ multiplex PCR; TCRdb's copy keeps in-frame clones and lacks some. The table has about 130,000 clones, approximately 85% seen once. The sample was PBMCs, taken after 24 months of ibrutinib treatment. The receptor source for this set is a human donor with chronic lymphocytic leukemia.

CDR3 in DNA: TGTGCCATCAGTGAGTCGACGGGACTAGTGGCAGAGACCCAGTACTTC. Translation: CAISESTGLVAETQYF. This chain connects TRBV10-3 to TRBJ2-5; TRBD2 matches 8 bases. The V gene end was trimmed by 0 bases and the J gene end by 4 bases; junction bases not matched to a gene: 7. The CDR3 has 16 residues. Germline V gene lookup returns CDR1 ENHRY and CDR2 SYGVKD.

The J gene is TRBJ1-1, the V gene TRBV7-2; D not resolved. Germline V gives CDR1 SGHTA, CDR2 FQGNSA. This CDR3 is 13 amino acids long. V was clipped by 1 base and J by 1 base, with 4 bases between them. CDR3 sequence reads: CASSLVKNTEAFF. In DNA form, the CDR3 reads TGTGCCAGCAGCTTAGTAAAGAACACTGAAGCTTTCTTT.

The J gene is TRBJ1-2, the V gene TRBV27; 7 nucleotides align to TRBD1. The CDR3 length is 16 residues. Per the germline V gene, CDR1 is MNHEY and CDR2 is SMNVEV (reference sequence). Trimming at V came to 0 bases and at J to 4 bases, leaving 8 bases not matched to a gene. The CDR3 nucleotides are TGTGCCAGCAGTTTATCGGGAAACAGGGGAGGCTATGGCTACACCTTC. This translates into CASSLSGNRGGYGYTF.

The V call is TRBV5-1, the J call TRBJ2-3; D is perhaps TRBD2 (6 bases). V shed 3 bases and J shed 3 bases, with 14 bases lying between them. Germline V gene sequence: CDR1 SGHRS, CDR2 YFSETQ. This CDR3 comprises 15 residues. The CDR3: CASSWGGGETDTQYF. CDR3 in DNA: TGCGCCAGCAGCTGGGGCGGAGGGGAAACAGATACGCAGTATTTT.

The genes are TRBV18 and TRBJ1-2; the match to TRBD1 covers 8 bases. The CDR3 loop spans 13 amino acids. Germline V gives CDR1 KGHSH, CDR2 LQKENI. J lost 6 bases, V lost 3 bases, and 3 bases had no gene match. For the CDR3, the DNA is TGTGCCAGCTCACCGAAGACAGGGGATGGCTACACCTTC. Translation gives CASSPKTGDGYTF.

V and J are TRBV4-1 and TRBJ2-7; D might be TRBD1 or TRBD2, each matching 5 bases. This CDR3 spans 16 amino acids. V was pared by 4 bases and J by 1 base, with 17 bases between. CDR1 and CDR2 from the germline V gene are MGHRA and YSYEKL. This CDR3 reads CASSPTNGDRSYEQYF. The CDR3 DNA follows: TGCGCCAGCAGCCCCACGAATGGGGACCGGTCCTACGAGCAGTACTTC.

V usage is TRBV29-1 and J usage is TRBJ2-5; D is ambiguous. The germline V gene encodes CDR1 SQVTM and CDR2 ANQGSEA. The CDR3 runs 11 residues. The V end was cut by 0 bases, the J end by 5 bases, with 4 bases between. DNA for the CDR3: TGCAGCGTTGAAGAGGGGGAGACCCAGTACTTC. Translated, it gives CSVEEGETQYF.